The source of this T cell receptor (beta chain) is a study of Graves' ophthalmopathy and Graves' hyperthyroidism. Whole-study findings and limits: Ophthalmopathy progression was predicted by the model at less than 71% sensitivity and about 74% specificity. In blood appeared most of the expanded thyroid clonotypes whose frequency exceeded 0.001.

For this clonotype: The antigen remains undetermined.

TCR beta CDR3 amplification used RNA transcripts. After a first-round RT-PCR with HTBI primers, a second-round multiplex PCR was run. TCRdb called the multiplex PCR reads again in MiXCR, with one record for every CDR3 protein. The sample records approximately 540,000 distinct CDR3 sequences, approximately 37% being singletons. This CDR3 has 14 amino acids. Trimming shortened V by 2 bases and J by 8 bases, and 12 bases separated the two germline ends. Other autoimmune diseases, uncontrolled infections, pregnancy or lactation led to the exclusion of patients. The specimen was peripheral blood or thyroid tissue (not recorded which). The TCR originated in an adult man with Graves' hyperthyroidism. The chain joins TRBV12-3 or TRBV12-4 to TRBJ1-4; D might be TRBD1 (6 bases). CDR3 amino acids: CASSLSGASEKLFF. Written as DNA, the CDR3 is TGTGCCAGCAGTTTATCGGGGGCGAGCGAAAAACTGTTTTTT.